These 25 T cell receptor beta chains were sequenced from one sample in a study of blood T cell repertoires in COVID-19. Generated by immunoSEQ multiplex PCR, the TCRdb table keeps only in-frame clones and is missing some. Of around 120,000 clones in the sample, about 90% were seen once. Sequencing used peripheral blood. These receptors all come from a human donor in a cohort sampled during active COVID-19.

Written as DNA, the CDR3 is TGTGCTAGTGGTCCCTGGGCTAGCGGGAGTTCAGATACGCAGTATTTT. Translated, it gives CASGPWASGSSDTQYF. The chain combines TRBV12-5 with TRBJ2-3, with 10 bases matching TRBD2. The CDR3 contains 16 residues. CDR1 is LGHNT, CDR2 FRNRAP, per germline. The junction had 9 bases not matched to a gene; V was cut back by 5 bases and J by 4 bases.

This clone was picked up a small number of times. V usage is TRBV18 and J usage is TRBJ2-5; TRBD1 aligns across 10 bases. The ends lost 3 bases at V and 4 bases at J; junction bases unmatched: 2. Germline assignment: CDR1 KGHSH and CDR2 LQKENI. The CDR3 totals 14 residues. The CDR3 bases are TGTGCCAGCTCACCTGGGACAGGGGTAGAGACCCAGTACTTC. Translating gives CASSPGTGVETQYF.

The V call is TRBV27, the J call TRBJ1-1; D perhaps matches TRBD1 (6 bases). This CDR3 region has 18 residues. Germline assignment: CDR1 MNHEY and CDR2 SMNVEV (reference sequence). The ends were cut back, 6 bases at V and 10 bases at J, with 33 bases in the middle. The CDR3: CASSQVQGYVGSSFPAFF. DNA for the CDR3: TGTGCCAGCAGCCAGGTACAGGGATACGTCGGTAGCTCTTTCCCAGCTTTCTTT.

The chain links TRBV29-1 to TRBJ2-7, with 7 bases aligning to TRBD1. V dropped 6 bases and J dropped 2; count of bases not matched to a gene: 16. Germline CDR1 reads SQVTM; CDR2 reads ANQGSEA. The CDR3 spans 16 residues. CDR3 protein: CSVGLTGVTTTYEQYF. The DNA for the CDR3 is TGCAGCGTGGGGCTCACAGGGGTTACAACAACCTACGAGCAGTACTTC.

This chain connects TRBV5-1 to TRBJ1-1, with 7 nucleotides matching TRBD1. The CDR3 is made up of 14 amino acids. Per the germline V gene, CDR1 is SGHRS and CDR2 is YFSETQ. Germline trimming cut 5 bases from V and 2 bases from J; bases unmatched to any gene: 6. The CDR3 spells CASSYRTGNTEAFF. The DNA of the CDR3 is TGCGCCAGCAGTTACCGGACAGGCAACACTGAAGCTTTCTTT. Filled out from reference TRBV5-1 and TRBJ1-1, the complete variable domain reads KAGVTQTPRYLIKTRGQQVTLSCSPISGHRSVSWYQQTPGQGLQFLFEYFSETQRNKGNFPGRFSGRQFSNSRSEMNVSTLELGDSALYLCASSYRTGNTEAFFGQGTRLTVV.

V and J are TRBV27 and TRBJ2-4; 7 bases fit TRBD1. CDR3 length equals 15 residues. With 5 bases clipped from V and 0 bases from J, the junction kept 4 bases outside the gene matches. Germline lookup yields CDR1 MNHEY and CDR2 SMNVEV (reference sequence). CDR3 in amino acids: CASSRTGLAKNIQYF. The CDR3 coding sequence is TGTGCCAGCAGTAGGACAGGTCTAGCCAAAAACATTCAGTACTTC.

This chain joins TRBV27 and TRBJ2-7, with D perhaps matching TRBD2 (6 bases). The CDR3 covers 16 residues. Germline V lookup: CDR1 MNHEY, CDR2 SMNVEV (reference sequence). Trimming took off 6 bases at V and 2 bases at J, with 20 bases between the two ends. The CDR3 region has the DNA TGTGCCAGCAGGGGGCGGGCGGGAAAGGCACCCTACGAGCAGTACTTC. This translates into CASRGRAGKAPYEQYF.

V usage is TRBV24-1 and J usage is TRBJ2-1; 9 bases map to TRBD2. J gave up 7 bases and V 3 bases, and 6 bases lay outside the gene matches. The CDR3 is 15 amino acids. CDR1 is KGHDR, CDR2 SFDVKD, per germline. Here the CDR3 reads CATSDRSGRPNEQFF. DNA of the CDR3: TGTGCCACCAGTGATAGGAGCGGGAGGCCTAATGAGCAGTTCTTC.

Regarding this clone: At one end, the junction sequence differs from germline, possibly due to a read error. This sequence joins TRBV25-1 and TRBJ2-1; D is undetermined. The germline CDR1 and CDR2 sequences are MGHDK and SYGVNS. The CDR3 runs to 11 residues. In DNA form, the CDR3 reads TGTGCCAGCAGACCCGGGTCCCTGAGTATCTTC. This translates into CASRPGSLSIF.

The genes are TRBV5-1 and TRBJ1-4; 11 nucleotides agree with TRBD1. V lost 4 bases, J lost 3 bases, and 5 bases stayed unmatched. The germline CDR1 and CDR2 sequences are SGHRS and YFSETQ. The CDR3 length is 16 residues. As DNA, the CDR3 is TGCGCCAGCAGCAGGGACAGGGGGAGTTCTAATGAAAAACTGTTTTTT. This translates into CASSRDRGSSNEKLFF. The entire variable domain, with the rest obtained from reference TRBV5-1 and TRBJ1-4, is as follows: KAGVTQTPRYLIKTRGQQVTLSCSPISGHRSVSWYQQTPGQGLQFLFEYFSETQRNKGNFPGRFSGRQFSNSRSEMNVSTLELGDSALYLCASSRDRGSSNEKLFFGSGTQLSVL.

The chain combines TRBV2 with TRBJ1-5; a weak D match, TRBD1 (6 bases). The CDR3 totals 15 residues. Trimming took 9 bases from V and 4 from J, leaving 19 bases between them. Germline CDR1 SNHLY, CDR2 FYNNEI. CDR3 sequence (DNA): TGTGCCAGTAGAGGGGAGGGGGTGAAAAATCAGCCCCAGCATTTT. This codes for CASRGEGVKNQPQHF.

In its sample, this clone was seen a few times. J is TRBJ2-7 and V is TRBV4-1, with D possibly TRBD2 on 5 matching bases. Trimming took off 1 base at V and 2 bases at J, with 21 bases between the two ends. Germline V gives CDR1 MGHRA, CDR2 YSYEKL. This CDR3 comprises 18 residues. The CDR3 sequence: CASSQVPPGGSTPYEQYF. CDR3 nucleotide sequence: TGCGCCAGCAGCCAAGTCCCCCCTGGCGGGTCAACCCCCTACGAGCAGTACTTC.

This chain connects TRBV4-2 to TRBJ2-1, with 7 bases that match TRBD2. CDR3 length: 15 residues. V shed 1 base and J 2 bases; nucleotides not matched to a gene: 2. The germline gives CDR1 LGHNA, CDR2 YNFKEQ. The CDR3 region has the DNA TGTGCCAGCAGCCAAGGGGACTACACCTACAATGAGCAGTTCTTC. It specifies CASSQGDYTYNEQFF.

The J gene is TRBJ2-1, the V gene TRBV11-3, with TRBD2 matching 9 bases. The CDR3 contains 16 residues. Germline lookup yields CDR1 SGHNT and CDR2 YENEEA. V lost 3 bases and J lost 7; bases outside the gene matches: 10. CDR3 region: CASSLGGGRAGNEQFF. CDR3 bases: TGTGCCAGCAGCTTGGGCGGCGGGAGGGCCGGGAATGAGCAGTTCTTC.

The chain links TRBV27 to TRBJ1-3, with a weak D call TRBD1 (5 bases). This CDR3 is 17 amino acids long. Trimming stripped 6 bases from V and 0 bases from J, with 18 bases between. From germline, CDR1 is MNHEY and CDR2 SMNVEV (reference sequence). The CDR3 reads CASRERGGSYSGNTIYF. The DNA of the CDR3 is TGTGCCAGCAGGGAACGGGGGGGTAGTTACTCTGGAAACACCATATATTTT.

The chain links TRBV2 to TRBJ1-6, with D maybe TRBD1 (6 bases). Germline lookup yields CDR1 SNHLY and CDR2 FYNNEI. This CDR3 comprises 15 residues. Trimming left V 5 bases short and J 7 bases short, with 15 bases between. CDR3 bases: TGTGCCAGCAGTTCTAATAGAGGGGGAAATTCACCCCTCCACTTT. It encodes CASSSNRGGNSPLHF.

The chain couples TRBV5-8 to TRBJ2-7; the match to TRBD2 covers 11 bases. The CDR3 covers 16 residues. Germline V gives CDR1 SGHTS, CDR2 YDEGEE. With 4 bases clipped from V and 1 base from J, the junction kept 7 bases outside the gene matches. CDR3 nucleotide sequence: TGTGCCAGCAGCCGAAGACTAGCGGGATTTTCCTACGAGCAGTACTTC. Translating it yields CASSRRLAGFSYEQYF.

The V call is TRBV5-6, the J call TRBJ1-2; weak D call: TRBD1 (5 bases). V was shortened by 5 bases and J by 3 bases, with 8 bases between the two germline ends. The germline CDR1 and CDR2 sequences are SGHDT and YYEEEE. This CDR3 has 12 residues. The CDR3 DNA is TGTGCCAGCAGAGCAGGGTACTATGGCTACACCTTC. Amino acids: CASRAGYYGYTF.

V is TRBV25-1 and J is TRBJ1-6, with 9 bases that match TRBD1. The CDR3 contains 17 residues. Germline CDR1 reads MGHDK; CDR2 reads SYGVNS. V trimming: 5 bases; J trimming: 7 bases; junction bases outside the gene matches: 12. CDR3 coding DNA: TGTGCCAGCAGTCTTGGACAGGGGTACAGGGGAAATTCACCCCTCCACTTT. This codes for CASSLGQGYRGNSPLHF. Looking up the rest from reference TRBV25-1 and TRBJ1-6 gives the full variable domain: EADIYQTPRYLVIGTGKKITLECSQTMGHDKMYWYQQDPGMELHLIHYSYGVNSTEKGDLSSESTVSRIRTEHFPLTLESARPSHTSQYLCASSLGQGYRGNSPLHFGNGTRLTVT.

The chain links TRBV7-9 to TRBJ2-3; TRBD2 aligns across 7 bases. The CDR3 has 15 amino acids. J lost 0 bases, V lost 5 bases, and 5 bases had no gene match. Germline-derived CDR1 and CDR2 are SEHNR and FQNEAQ (reference sequence). This CDR3 reads CASSPLGGSTDTQYF. The CDR3 DNA sequence: TGTGCCAGCAGCCCCCTGGGGGGGAGCACAGATACGCAGTATTTT.

This rearrangement joins TRBV6-5 to TRBJ1-2; weak D call: TRBD1 (6 bases). V lost 0 bases and J lost 8, with 16 bases in between. CDR1 and CDR2 (germline): MNHEY, SVGAGI. This CDR3 spans 15 amino acids. In DNA, the CDR3 is TGTGCCAGCAGTTACTCCGAAGGGGGGGCATGGGGCTACACCTTC. Amino acid sequence: CASSYSEGGAWGYTF.

The chain joins TRBV4-2 to TRBJ2-1, with 8 bases that match TRBD1. This CDR3 is built from 15 residues. V was clipped by 4 bases and J by 6 bases; unmatched bases: 8. The V gene's germline CDR1 is LGHNA and CDR2 YNFKEQ. This chain's CDR3 is CASSPTAGQGNEQFF. The CDR3 DNA is TGTGCCAGCAGCCCAACCGCCGGACAGGGCAATGAGCAGTTCTTC.

The chain joins TRBV7-6 to TRBJ2-7, with D possibly being TRBD2 (5 bases). The germline V and J ends were trimmed by 2 bases and 7 bases, with 9 bases remaining between them. CDR3 length: 12 residues. Germline lookup yields CDR1 SGHVS and CDR2 FNYEAQ. This chain's CDR3 is CASSLRTGEQYF. The CDR3 DNA follows: TGTGCCAGCAGCTTAAGAACGGGGGAGCAGTACTTC.

The chain uses TRBV12-5 and TRBJ1-5, with 7 bases matching TRBD1. Germline V gives CDR1 LGHNT, CDR2 FRNRAP. This CDR3 spans 15 amino acids. Trimming took 4 bases from V and 5 from J; bases not matched to a gene: 8. The CDR3 protein is CASGWDSLGDQPQHF. The DNA for the CDR3 is TGTGCTAGTGGTTGGGACAGCCTGGGGGATCAGCCCCAGCATTTT. Full variable domain (remainder filled in from reference TRBV12-5 and TRBJ1-5): DARVTQTPRHKVTEMGQEVTMRCQPILGHNTVFWYRQTMMQGLELLAYFRNRAPLDDSGMPKDRFSAEMPDATLATLKIQPSEPRDSAVYFCASGWDSLGDQPQHFGDGTRLSIL.

The rearrangement links TRBV5-1 to TRBJ2-4, with D maybe TRBD2 (6 bases). V gave up 4 bases and J gave up 1 base, with 21 bases separating them. CDR1 and CDR2 (germline): SGHRS, YFSETQ. This CDR3 comprises 18 residues. CDR3: CASSLRSGRGEAKNIQYF. The CDR3 nucleotides are TGCGCCAGCAGCCTCAGGTCGGGACGCGGGGAGGCCAAAAACATTCAGTACTTC.